This T cell receptor (beta chain) originates from a study of T cell responses to AZD1222 COVID-19 vaccine. Some clones are missing from TCRdb's copy, which holds only in-frame ones; the method was immunoSEQ multiplex PCR. The sample carries 180,000 or so clones, about 93% recorded once. The CDR3 is 14 residues long. Germline V lookup: CDR1 KGHSH, CDR2 LQKENI. Trimming cost V 3 bases and J 3 bases, with 11 bases left between them. This chain joins TRBV18 and TRBJ1-2; D is undetermined. The receptor comes from an adult in good health. Here the sequenced sample was peripheral blood, taken on day 0 of AZD1222 vaccination. CDR3 amino acids: CASSPGVLDYGYTF. In nucleotides, the CDR3 is TGTGCCAGCTCACCCGGCGTACTGGACTATGGCTACACCTTC.